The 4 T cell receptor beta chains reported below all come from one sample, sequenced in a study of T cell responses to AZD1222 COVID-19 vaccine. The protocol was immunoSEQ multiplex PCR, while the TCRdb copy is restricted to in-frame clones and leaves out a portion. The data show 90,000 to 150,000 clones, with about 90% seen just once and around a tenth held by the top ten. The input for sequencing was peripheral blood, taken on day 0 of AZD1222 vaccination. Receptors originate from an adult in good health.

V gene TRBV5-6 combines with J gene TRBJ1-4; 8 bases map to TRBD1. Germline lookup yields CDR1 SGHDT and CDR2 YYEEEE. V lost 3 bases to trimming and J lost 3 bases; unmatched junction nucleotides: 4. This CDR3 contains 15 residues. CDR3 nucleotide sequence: TGTGCCAGCAGCTCCCAGGGGGCTGCTAATGAAAAACTGTTTTTT. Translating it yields CASSSQGAANEKLFF.

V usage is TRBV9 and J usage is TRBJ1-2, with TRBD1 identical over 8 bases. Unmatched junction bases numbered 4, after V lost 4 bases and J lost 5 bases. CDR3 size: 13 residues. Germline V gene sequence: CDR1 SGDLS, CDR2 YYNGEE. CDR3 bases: TGTGCCAGCAGCCTAGGACAGGGATATGGCTACACCTTC. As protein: CASSLGQGYGYTF.

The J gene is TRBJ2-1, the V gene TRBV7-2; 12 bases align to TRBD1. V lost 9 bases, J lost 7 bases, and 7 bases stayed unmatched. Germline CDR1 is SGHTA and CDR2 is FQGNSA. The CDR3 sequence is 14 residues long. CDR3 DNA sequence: TGTGCCAGTCCGGGACAGGGGGCCAAAAATGAGCAGTTCTTC. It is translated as CASPGQGAKNEQFF. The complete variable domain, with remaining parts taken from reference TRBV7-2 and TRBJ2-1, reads GAGVSQSPSNKVTEKGKDVELRCDPISGHTALYWYRQSLGQGLEFLIYFQGNSAPDKSGLPSDRFSAERTGGSVSTLTIQRTQQEDSAVYLCASPGQGAKNEQFFGPGTRLTVL.

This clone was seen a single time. The CDR3 is CASREDNTQYF. CDR3 nucleotide sequence: TGTGCCAGCAGAGAGGACAACACGCAGTATTTT. The chain links TRBV2 to TRBJ2-3, with TRBD1 as a possible D gene (5 bases). From germline, CDR1 is SNHLY and CDR2 FYNNEI. With 6 bases removed from V and 9 bases from J, the gap between germline ends came to 10 bases. This CDR3 region has 11 residues. The full variable domain, completed using reference TRBV2 and TRBJ2-3, is EPEVTQTPSHQVTQMGQEVILRCVPISNHLYFYWYRQILGQKVEFLVSFYNNEISEKSEIFDDQFSVERPDGSNFTLKIRSTKLEDSAMYFCASREDNTQYFGPGTRLTVL.